Presented here are 8 T cell receptor beta chains from one specimen sequenced in a study of blood T cell repertoires in COVID-19. TCRdb's table, derived via immunoSEQ multiplex PCR, lists solely in-frame clones and lacks some. The sample lists 100,000 to 150,000 clones, 74% occurring once. Sequencing input: peripheral blood. These receptors came from an elderly man with COVID-19, enrolled during active disease.

The CDR3 reads CASSFRTGRAQPQHF. For the CDR3, the DNA is TGTGCCAGCAGTTTCCGGACAGGGAGGGCTCAGCCCCAGCATTTT. The chain employs TRBV28 and TRBJ1-5; 8 bases fit TRBD1. The ends lost 3 bases at V and 6 bases at J; junction bases unmatched: 7. The CDR3 has 15 amino acids. Looked up from germline, CDR1 is MDHEN and CDR2 is SYDVKM.

The V call is TRBV11-2, the J call TRBJ2-1; 8 bases match TRBD2. V shed 5 bases, J shed 14 bases, and the junction held 8 bases outside the gene matches. Germline CDR1 is SGHAT and CDR2 is FQNNGV. The CDR3 totals 12 residues. CDR3: CASSRQTSDEFF. The DNA for the CDR3 is TGTGCCAGCAGCCGGCAGACTAGCGATGAGTTCTTC.

The rearrangement links TRBV7-9 to TRBJ2-2; 8 nucleotides align to TRBD2. Trimming took 4 bases from V and 4 from J; bases not matched to a gene: 2. This CDR3 has 14 residues. CDR1 and CDR2 (germline): SEHNR, FQNEAQ (reference sequence). Written as DNA, the CDR3 is TGTGCCAGCAGCTCCACTAGCGGCACCGGGGAGCTGTTTTTT. It encodes CASSSTSGTGELFF.

V gene TRBV11-3 combines with J gene TRBJ2-1, with a weak D call TRBD1 (5 bases). V lost 5 bases, J lost 0 bases, and 14 bases lay in between. CDR1 SGHNT and CDR2 YENEEA come from the germline V gene. CDR3 length: 16 residues. The CDR3 spells CASSLRQISSYNEQFF. In nucleotides, the CDR3 is TGTGCCAGCAGCCTCCGACAGATTAGCTCCTACAATGAGCAGTTCTTC.

The J gene is TRBJ1-2, the V gene TRBV18; D ambiguous. V was shortened by 0 bases and J by 7 bases, with 12 bases between the two germline ends. The CDR3 runs 14 residues. CDR1 is KGHSH, CDR2 LQKENI, per germline. The CDR3 loop reads CASSPPAGWAGYTF. The CDR3 DNA is TGTGCCAGCTCACCACCGGCTGGGTGGGCTGGCTACACCTTC.

This chain links TRBV24-1 with TRBJ1-5; TRBD1 matches 7 bases. V trimming: 1 base; J trimming: 5 bases; junction bases outside the gene matches: 7. The CDR3 length is 16 residues. Germline CDR1 and CDR2: KGHDR and SFDVKD. The CDR3 reads CATSDFRNRGHQPQHF. CDR3 bases: TGTGCCACCAGTGATTTTAGAAACAGGGGACATCAGCCCCAGCATTTT.

This chain uses TRBV7-2 with TRBJ2-7, with 8 bases identical to TRBD2. J gave up 6 bases and V 2 bases, and 6 bases lay outside the gene matches. This CDR3 region has 14 residues. In germline, CDR1 is SGHTA, CDR2 FQGNSA. The CDR3: CASSLSPGGSEQYF. The DNA of the CDR3 is TGTGCCAGCAGCTTATCCCCGGGAGGGTCCGAGCAGTACTTC.

The chain uses TRBV28 and TRBJ2-1, with 10 bases aligning to TRBD1. V shed 1 base, J shed 5 bases, and the junction held 5 bases outside the gene matches. Germline V gives CDR1 MDHEN, CDR2 SYDVKM. The CDR3 extends over 16 amino acids. The CDR3 DNA follows: TGTGCCAGCAGTTTATTGGGTGGGACAGGGGACAATGAGCAGTTCTTC. Translated, it gives CASSLLGGTGDNEQFF.